The 9 T cell receptor beta chains below come from one sample, sequenced in a study of T cell responses to AZD1222 COVID-19 vaccine. The protocol was immunoSEQ multiplex PCR, while the TCRdb copy is restricted to in-frame clones and leaves out a portion. Of roughly 140,000 clones in the sample, around 91% were seen once. Sequenced material: peripheral blood, taken on day 0 of AZD1222 vaccination. The receptor source for this set is an adult in good health.

The V gene is TRBV25-1, the J gene TRBJ2-3, with D perhaps TRBD1 (6 bases). CDR3 length equals 16 residues. CDR1 is MGHDK, CDR2 SYGVNS, per germline. The V gene lost 3 bases and the J gene lost 2 bases, with 15 bases spanning the gap. CDR3 protein: CASSDHRDSATDTQYF. In nucleotides, the CDR3 is TGTGCCAGCAGTGATCACAGGGATAGCGCCACAGATACGCAGTATTTT. Full variable domain (rest looked up from reference TRBV25-1 and TRBJ2-3): EADIYQTPRYLVIGTGKKITLECSQTMGHDKMYWYQQDPGMELHLIHYSYGVNSTEKGDLSSESTVSRIRTEHFPLTLESARPSHTSQYLCASSDHRDSATDTQYFGPGTRLTVL.

The genes are TRBV14 and TRBJ1-2; TRBD1 is a possible D gene (6 bases). The germline CDR1 and CDR2 sequences are SGHDN and FVKESK. CDR3 length: 14 residues. V lost 0 bases to trimming and J lost 3 bases, with 8 bases between them. CDR3 residues: CASSQEEGDYGYTF. The CDR3 nucleotides are TGTGCCAGCAGCCAAGAGGAGGGGGACTATGGCTACACCTTC.

The genes are TRBV7-6 and TRBJ2-1; the D is unclear. CDR1 and CDR2 from the germline V gene are SGHVS and FNYEAQ. This CDR3 is built from 15 residues. Trimming pared 4 bases from V and 3 bases from J, leaving 13 bases between. The CDR3 DNA reads TGTGCCAGCAGCTCGGACGGAGCCCTCTACAATGAGCAGTTCTTC. Translation gives CASSSDGALYNEQFF.

The sample holds one count of this clone. As DNA, the CDR3 is TGCGCCAGCAGCCAAGTTGGATCCCCCCACGGCCTTCCTTCCGCTTATGGCTACACCTTC. It yields the protein CASSQVGSPHGLPSAYGYTF. The rearrangement links TRBV4-1 to TRBJ1-2; D is unresolved. V gave up 1 base and J gave up 5 bases, with 29 bases separating them. The V gene's germline CDR1 is MGHRA and CDR2 YSYEKL. The CDR3 is 20 amino acids.

V and J are TRBV19 and TRBJ1-4, with a tentative D call TRBD1 (6 bases). CDR1 is LNHDA, CDR2 SQIVND, per germline (reference sequence). The CDR3 spans 13 residues. The ends were cut back, 5 bases at V and 8 bases at J, with 12 bases in the middle. The CDR3, as DNA: TGTGCCAGTAGTCCCAGGGGAAGCGAAAAACTGTTTTTT. Amino acid sequence: CASSPRGSEKLFF.

This clone occurred once. This rearrangement joins TRBV5-1 to TRBJ2-3, with D possibly TRBD1 on 5 matching bases. The germline V gene encodes CDR1 SGHRS and CDR2 YFSETQ. V was trimmed by 5 bases and J by 2 bases, leaving 15 bases between them. CDR3 length: 15 residues. CDR3: CASRHMDTNTDTQYF. The CDR3 region has the DNA TGCGCCAGCAGACACATGGACACTAACACAGATACGCAGTATTTT.

The chain carries TRBV4-3 and TRBJ2-2; unclear D gene. The V gene lost 2 bases and the J gene lost 1 base, with 17 bases spanning the gap. The CDR3 is made up of 18 amino acids. The germline gives CDR1 LGHNA, CDR2 YSLEER. In DNA, the CDR3 is TGCGCCAGCAGCCAAACCACCCCCACAGCCCAGAACACCGGGGAGCTGTTTTTT. This encodes CASSQTTPTAQNTGELFF.

The chain links TRBV23-1 to TRBJ1-5; D remains unclear. TRBV23-1 is identified as an open reading frame with a role that is uncertain. CDR3 length: 12 residues. V was shortened by 4 bases and J by 4 bases, with 5 bases between the two germline ends. The CDR3 DNA reads TGCGCCAGCAGTCCGGGAAATCAGCCCCAGCATTTT. Protein product: CASSPGNQPQHF.

In DNA, the CDR3 is TGTGCCAGCAGCCAAGACAGGGGGCTTTACGAGCAGTACTTC. It yields the protein CASSQDRGLYEQYF. V usage is TRBV6-5 and J usage is TRBJ2-7; 10 bases line up with TRBD1. In germline, CDR1 is MNHEY, CDR2 SVGAGI. The CDR3 loop spans 14 amino acids. With 6 bases clipped from V and 4 bases from J, the junction kept 6 bases outside the gene matches.